The 27 T cell receptor beta chains below come from one sample, sequenced in a study of shared clonotypes between healthy human individuals. Assay used: immunoSEQ multiplex PCR; TCRdb lists only in-frame clones, some missing. The data hold some 1,400,000 clones, with 96% observed a single time. The specimen sequenced was naive CD4+ T cells sorted from blood. Subset given: CD45RA+ positively selected. Receptors were obtained from a man aged 30-40 years in good health.

The CDR3 reads CASTEKGQGAYEQYF. The DNA of the CDR3 is TGTGCCAGCACCGAAAAGGGGCAGGGAGCTTACGAGCAGTACTTC. V gene TRBV21-1 combines with J gene TRBJ2-7. TRBV21-1 is deemed a pseudogene. The CDR3 has 15 amino acids.

The chain joins TRBV7-9 to TRBJ2-1; TRBD2 aligns across 14 bases. V was clipped by 5 bases and J by 9 bases; unmatched bases: 6. Germline assignment: CDR1 SEHNR and CDR2 FQNEAQ (reference sequence). The CDR3 has 15 amino acids. CDR3 sequence reads: CASSGGLAGEGEQFF. The CDR3 DNA follows: TGTGCCAGCAGCGGGGGACTAGCGGGAGAGGGTGAGCAGTTCTTC.

This clone is a singleton in its sample. The genes are TRBV10-3 and TRBJ2-3; 7 bases fit TRBD2. Trimming at V came to 5 bases and at J to 0 bases, leaving 11 bases not matched to a gene. The CDR3 covers 17 residues. Germline V gene lookup returns CDR1 ENHRY and CDR2 SYGVKD. The chain's CDR3 is CAISSGASGLSTDTQYF. DNA of the CDR3: TGTGCCATCAGTTCTGGGGCTTCGGGACTAAGCACAGATACGCAGTATTTT.

The J gene is TRBJ2-2, the V gene TRBV11-2, with 9 nucleotides matching TRBD1. Germline loops: CDR1 SGHAT, CDR2 FQNNGV. J was trimmed by 5 bases and V by 1 base; bases with no gene match: 8. This CDR3 is 17 amino acids long. CDR3 DNA sequence: TGTGCCAGCAGCTTAGGACCGGGACAGGGAAGAACCGGGGAGCTGTTTTTT. Its translation: CASSLGPGQGRTGELFF.

This chain uses TRBV5-3 with TRBJ2-1; D not certain. TRBV5-3 is labeled an ORF, and its function is uncertain. The CDR3 has 11 residues. The ends were cut back, 0 bases at V and 10 bases at J, with 5 bases in the middle. The CDR3 region has the DNA TGTGCCAGAAGCTTGGTCGGCGAGCAGTTCTTC. This translates into CARSLVGEQFF.

The J gene is TRBJ2-1, the V gene TRBV29-1; 9 nucleotides align to TRBD2. The germline V gene encodes CDR1 SQVTM and CDR2 ANQGSEA. J was trimmed by 8 bases and V by 4 bases; bases with no gene match: 6. The CDR3 contains 13 residues. CDR3 nucleotide sequence: TGCAGCGTTGTTAGCGGGAGTATCTATGAGCAGTTCTTC. This sequence encodes CSVVSGSIYEQFF.

This sequence joins TRBV9 and TRBJ2-3; the D gene could be TRBD1 or TRBD2 (5 bases each). In germline, CDR1 is SGDLS, CDR2 YYNGEE. Trimming took off 0 bases at V and 1 base at J, with 12 bases between the two ends. This CDR3 contains 16 residues. In nucleotides, the CDR3 is TGTGCCAGCAGCGTAGGGCAGGGAGTAGGCACAGATACGCAGTATTTT. Translation: CASSVGQGVGTDTQYF. The variable domain in full, completed from reference TRBV9 and TRBJ2-3, reads DSGVTQTPKHLITATGQRVTLRCSPRSGDLSVYWYQQSLDQGLQFLIQYYNGEERAKGNILERFSAQQFPDLHSELNLSSLELGDSALYFCASSVGQGVGTDTQYFGPGTRLTVL.

This chain's CDR3 is CASSQDSSPSSYEQYF. For the CDR3, the DNA is TGCGCCAGCAGCCAAGATTCTAGCCCGAGCTCCTACGAGCAGTACTTC. The V and J genes are TRBV4-3 and TRBJ2-7, with D possibly matching TRBD2 (5 bases). In germline, CDR1 is LGHNA, CDR2 YSLEER. CDR3 size: 16 residues. V gave up 0 bases and J gave up 0 bases, with 12 bases separating them.

The chain couples TRBV5-6 to TRBJ2-2; no definite D call. CDR1 SGHDT and CDR2 YYEEEE come from the germline V gene. The V end was cut by 4 bases, the J end by 4 bases, with 11 bases between. CDR3 length: 14 amino acids. CDR3 sequence: CASSVDPLTGELFF. The CDR3 DNA sequence: TGTGCCAGCAGCGTGGACCCCCTCACCGGGGAGCTGTTTTTT.

V is TRBV27 and J is TRBJ2-7; no firm D call. The CDR3 spans 13 residues. CDR1 is MNHEY and CDR2 is SMNVEV in the germline V gene (reference sequence). V shed 5 bases and J shed 10 bases, with 18 bases lying between them. The CDR3 DNA reads TGTGCCAGCAGTCCCACTACTATAAGCCCACAGTACTTC. Translation gives CASSPTTISPQYF.

With regard to this clone: Other DNA sequences within the sample encode an identical CDR3. This chain links TRBV4-1 with TRBJ2-7; 12 nucleotides agree with TRBD2. CDR1 and CDR2 from the germline V gene are MGHRA and YSYEKL. J gave up 3 bases and V 2 bases, and 2 bases lay outside the gene matches. The CDR3 is 15 amino acids. The CDR3 coding sequence is TGCGCCAGCAGCCAACCGACTAGCGGGAGCTACGAGCAGTACTTC. Protein product: CASSQPTSGSYEQYF.

The J gene is TRBJ2-7, the V gene TRBV6-1; TRBD2 aligns across 11 bases. The CDR3 loop spans 14 amino acids. J was trimmed by 6 bases and V by 6 bases; bases with no gene match: 7. CDR1 MNHNS and CDR2 SASEGT come from the germline V gene. CDR3 sequence reads: CASRNLAGGPEQYF. The CDR3 coding sequence is TGTGCCAGCAGGAACCTAGCGGGAGGCCCCGAGCAGTACTTC.

The J gene is TRBJ1-1, the V gene TRBV19; TRBD1 matches at 7 bases. The CDR3 extends over 14 amino acids. The V gene's germline CDR1 is LNHDA and CDR2 SQIVND (reference sequence). The V gene end was trimmed by 2 bases and the J gene end by 5 bases; junction bases not matched to a gene: 5. CDR3 loop: CASSIQGEWTEAFF. The CDR3 nucleotides are TGTGCCAGTAGTATACAGGGGGAATGGACTGAAGCTTTCTTT.

This chain's CDR3 is CASSLGFFYEQYF. DNA of the CDR3: TGTGCCAGCAGTTTGGGCTTCTTCTACGAGCAGTACTTC. The rearrangement links TRBV28 to TRBJ2-7; D gene ambiguous. Germline CDR1 reads MDHEN; CDR2 reads SYDVKM. Trimming took off 3 bases at V and 3 bases at J, with 9 bases between the two ends. The CDR3 length is 13 residues.

The chain links TRBV19 to TRBJ2-1; D is unclear. This CDR3 spans 13 amino acids. Germline CDR1 is LNHDA and CDR2 is SQIVND (reference sequence). The V gene lost 1 base and the J gene lost 10 bases, with 11 bases spanning the gap. The CDR3 sequence: CASSIASVLEQFF. Here the CDR3 DNA reads TGTGCCAGTAGTATAGCCTCGGTTTTGGAGCAGTTCTTC.

The rearrangement joins TRBV4-1 to TRBJ1-2; tentative D call: TRBD1 (6 bases). The V and J ends lost 0 bases and 2 bases respectively, with 13 bases between them. CDR1 is MGHRA, CDR2 YSYEKL, per germline. This CDR3 is 16 amino acids long. In nucleotides, the CDR3 is TGCGCCAGCAGCCAAGATGGTCAGGGGAAGAACTATGGCTACACCTTC. Protein product: CASSQDGQGKNYGYTF.

This sequence joins TRBV6-1 and TRBJ1-3; D is possibly TRBD1 (5 bases). The CDR3 is made up of 16 amino acids. V was cut by 0 bases and J by 1 base, with 10 bases left in between. From germline, CDR1 is MNHNS and CDR2 SASEGT. DNA for the CDR3: TGTGCCAGCAGTGAAGCGAGGGGTCTTTCTGGAAACACCATATATTTT. The encoded protein is CASSEARGLSGNTIYF.

The V call is TRBV20-1, the J call TRBJ2-5; D is unresolved. The CDR3 is 11 residues long. Per germline, CDR1 DFQATT and CDR2 SNEGSKA (reference sequence). Deletions cut 6 bases from V and 4 bases from J, with 9 bases between. The CDR3 is CSALLRETQYF. The CDR3 DNA reads as TGCAGTGCCCTACTGAGAGAGACCCAGTACTTC.

This chain connects TRBV6-1 to TRBJ1-1; the D is unclear. Germline V CDR1 and CDR2: MNHNS, SASEGT. With 3 bases removed from V and 4 bases from J, the gap between germline ends came to 9 bases. The CDR3 spans 13 residues. CDR3 protein: CASSDQRGTEAFF. In DNA form, the CDR3 reads TGTGCCAGCAGTGATCAGAGAGGCACTGAAGCTTTCTTT.

In its sample, this clone was seen once. V is TRBV11-1 and J is TRBJ2-3; 9 bases match TRBD2. The CDR3 covers 17 residues. The junction had 7 bases not matched to a gene; V was cut back by 2 bases and J by 1 base. Germline V gives CDR1 SGHAT, CDR2 FQDESV (reference sequence). This chain's CDR3 is CASSLLSSGTRTDTQYF. DNA of the CDR3: TGTGCCAGCAGCTTATTGTCTAGCGGGACCCGCACAGATACGCAGTATTTT.

V usage is TRBV28 and J usage is TRBJ2-1; D might be TRBD1 or TRBD2, each matching 5 bases. Germline CDR1 reads MDHEN; CDR2 reads SYDVKM. This CDR3 has 15 residues. V was shortened by 2 bases and J by 6 bases, with 14 bases between the two germline ends. In nucleotides, the CDR3 is TGTGCCAGCAGTTTAGGGGGAAGGTTCACCAATGAGCAGTTCTTC. It yields the protein CASSLGGRFTNEQFF.

V and J are TRBV7-2 and TRBJ2-1; possible D gene TRBD1, 5 bases. The CDR3 contains 13 residues. V was cut by 5 bases and J by 4 bases, with 9 bases left in between. From germline, CDR1 is SGHTA and CDR2 FQGNSA. The chain's CDR3 is CASSLGHYNEQFF. CDR3 nucleotide sequence: TGTGCCAGCAGCCTCGGACATTACAATGAGCAGTTCTTC.

To note about this clone: The sample holds other DNA sequences that translate to the same CDR3. This rearrangement joins TRBV28 to TRBJ1-2; D is perhaps TRBD1 (5 bases). The germline V gene has CDR1 MDHEN and CDR2 SYDVKM. The CDR3 runs to 14 residues. The V and J ends lost 3 bases and 3 bases respectively, with 11 bases between them. CDR3 loop: CASSLGGAYYGYTF. CDR3 in DNA: TGTGCCAGCAGTTTGGGTGGGGCGTACTATGGCTACACCTTC.

V gene TRBV19 combines with J gene TRBJ1-5; tentatively, D is TRBD1 (6 bases). CDR1 LNHDA and CDR2 SQIVND come from the germline V gene (reference sequence). This CDR3 has 16 amino acids. V was cut by 5 bases and J by 0 bases, with 14 bases left in between. CDR3: CASSFEGGYSNQPQHF. The CDR3 region has the DNA TGTGCCAGTAGTTTTGAGGGGGGGTATAGCAATCAGCCCCAGCATTTT.

In its sample, this clone was seen once. V is TRBV7-6 and J is TRBJ2-1; 12 nucleotides align to TRBD2. Losses at the gene ends were 4 bases for V and 8 bases for J; bases not matched to a gene: 9. The length of the CDR3 is 16 residues. Germline V gene lookup returns CDR1 SGHVS and CDR2 FNYEAQ. Here the CDR3 DNA reads TGTGCCAGCAGCTCCTCGGCTAGCGGGAGGGGGTATGAGCAGTTCTTC. Translating it yields CASSSSASGRGYEQFF.

The chain links TRBV5-1 to TRBJ1-1; D gene uncertain. Germline-derived CDR1 and CDR2 are SGHRS and YFSETQ. The V end lost 4 bases, the J end lost 6 bases, and 16 bases lay between the germline ends. This CDR3 contains 14 residues. The CDR3 sequence: CASSPIREGAEAFF. CDR3 sequence (DNA): TGCGCCAGCAGCCCCATCCGGGAGGGCGCTGAAGCTTTCTTT. The full variable domain, in which reference TRBV5-1 and TRBJ1-1 provide the parts outside the CDR3, is KAGVTQTPRYLIKTRGQQVTLSCSPISGHRSVSWYQQTPGQGLQFLFEYFSETQRNKGNFPGRFSGRQFSNSRSEMNVSTLELGDSALYLCASSPIREGAEAFFGQGTRLTVV.

As to this clone: This specimen includes other DNA sequences encoding the same CDR3. The CDR3 region is CASSLGQGANTGELFF. CDR3 nucleotide sequence: TGCGCCAGCAGCTTGGGACAGGGGGCGAACACCGGGGAGCTGTTTTTT. This chain joins TRBV5-1 and TRBJ2-2, with 9 bases matching TRBD1. Unmatched junction bases numbered 0, after V lost 0 bases and J lost 0 bases. The germline CDR1 and CDR2 sequences are SGHRS and YFSETQ. This CDR3 spans 16 amino acids.